This TCR beta chain was sequenced during a study of shared clonotypes between healthy human individuals. Findings and limits, study-wide: Across subsets, estimated richness was generally greater for naive than for memory populations.

A CD45RA+ naive subset and a CD45RA-negative memory subset were split from CD4+ cells. As regards this clone: Its antigen remains unknown.

Repertoires were generated with immunoSEQ multiplex PCR, while TCRdb's copy carries only in-frame clones and drops some. Of hundreds of thousands of clones listed, more than 70% are singletons. Trimming removed 1 base from V and 4 bases from J, with 17 bases in between. The CDR3 length is 16 residues. In germline, CDR1 is LGHNA, CDR2 YNFKEQ. Input material: memory CD4+ T cells sorted from blood. The subset denotes: CD45RA-negative fraction. The chain uses TRBV4-2 and TRBJ2-7, with D possibly called TRBD1 or TRBD2 (5 bases each). This receptor was identified in a woman in her thirties in good health. CDR3 DNA: TGTGCCAGCAGCCAAGGGGGCGGCGGGCCCAATTACGAGCAGTACTTC. This sequence encodes CASSQGGGGPNYEQYF.